This TCR beta chain is from a study of T cells in tumors after PD-1 blockade. Background on the study: Prior checkpoint blockade, systemic immunosuppressant use, or anti-cancer therapy within 4 weeks excluded patients.

Generated by immunoSEQ multiplex PCR, the TCRdb table keeps only in-frame clones and is missing some. The table has about 47,000 clones, approximately 79% seen once. In germline, CDR1 is SGHDT, CDR2 YYEEEE. Deletions cut 3 bases from V and 2 bases from J, with 4 bases between. The CDR3 covers 12 residues. Points from the study as a whole: Approximately 41% of tumor TCR clonotypes were also found in blood.

Comments on this clone: What it binds is unknown.

This TCR was recovered from a human donor with basal cell carcinoma. The material was PBMCs, obtained before anti-PD-1 treatment. The chain is built from TRBV5-6 and TRBJ2-3; the D is unclear. For the CDR3, the DNA is TGTGCCAGCAGCTGGATCACAGATACGCAGTATTTT. Protein sequence: CASSWITDTQYF.